The 15 T cell receptor beta chains reported below all come from one sample, sequenced in a study of control samples from healthy donors and cancer patients. Measured with immunoSEQ multiplex PCR; TCRdb has only the in-frame clones, and not every one. In the table there are about 120,000 clones, about 91% of which are singletons. The sequenced sample was blood. The receptor set was obtained from a man aged 35-49 years in good health.

The chain recombines TRBV5-5 with TRBJ1-5; D perhaps matches TRBD1 (5 bases). Germline loops: CDR1 SGHKS, CDR2 YYEKEE (reference sequence). Trimming removed 5 bases from V and 6 bases from J, with 12 bases in between. The CDR3 runs 13 residues. CDR3 sequence reads: CASSGGIRQPQHF. DNA for the CDR3: TGTGCCAGCAGTGGGGGGATACGTCAGCCCCAGCATTTT.

The chain uses TRBV5-1 and TRBJ2-2; D remains unclear. This CDR3 has 15 residues. Trimming took off 0 bases at V and 1 base at J, with 7 bases between the two ends. Per the germline V gene, CDR1 is SGHRS and CDR2 is YFSETQ. CDR3 region: CASSLAGENTGELFF. DNA of the CDR3: TGCGCCAGCAGCTTGGCTGGAGAGAACACCGGGGAGCTGTTTTTT.

This rearrangement joins TRBV9 to TRBJ1-1; 8 nucleotides align to TRBD1. The CDR3 has 13 residues. The germline CDR1 and CDR2 sequences are SGDLS and YYNGEE. Unmatched junction bases numbered 2, after V lost 4 bases and J lost 3 bases. CDR3 nucleotide sequence: TGTGCCAGCAGCAGGGACAGGCACACTGAAGCTTTCTTT. As protein: CASSRDRHTEAFF.

V is TRBV6-1 and J is TRBJ1-1; D gene ambiguous. V dropped 2 bases and J dropped 1 base, with 8 bases sitting between them. Germline lookup yields CDR1 MNHNS and CDR2 SASEGT. This CDR3 has 14 residues. CDR3 nucleotides: TGTGCCAGCAGTGAATGGAAGGGGAACACTGAAGCTTTCTTT. It yields the protein CASSEWKGNTEAFF.

The rearrangement links TRBV10-3 to TRBJ1-4; D unresolved. Germline values: CDR1 ENHRY, CDR2 SYGVKD. V was pared by 6 bases and J by 3 bases, with 5 bases between. The CDR3 runs 12 residues. This CDR3 reads CAIRSANEKLFF. CDR3 sequence (DNA): TGTGCCATCAGGTCAGCTAATGAAAAACTGTTTTTT.

This chain connects TRBV23-1 to TRBJ1-6; D not resolved. TRBV23-1 is reported as an ORF; its role is uncertain. The CDR3 is 12 amino acids. Trimming left V 8 bases short and J 7 bases short, with 9 bases between. The chain's CDR3 is CASLIGNSPLHF. CDR3 DNA sequence: TGCGCCAGCCTCATCGGGAATTCACCCCTCCACTTT.

The chain recombines TRBV3-1 (or the pseudogene TRBV3-2) with TRBJ1-2, with no clear D. Germline V gives CDR1 LGHDT, CDR2 YNNKEL (reference sequence). The CDR3 contains 15 residues. V was trimmed by 4 bases and J by 0 bases, leaving 12 bases between them. The CDR3 loop is CASSPPPGANYGYTF. DNA for the CDR3: TGTGCCAGCAGCCCCCCCCCAGGAGCTAACTATGGCTACACCTTC.

J is TRBJ1-6 and V is TRBV7-3; TRBD1 agrees at 12 bases. This CDR3 is built from 14 residues. V lost 6 bases, J lost 7 bases, and 1 base stayed unmatched. Per germline, CDR1 SGHTA and CDR2 FQGTGA. The CDR3 here is CASRGQGANSPLHF. In nucleotides, the CDR3 is TGTGCCAGCAGGGGACAGGGGGCAAATTCACCCCTCCACTTT.

The chain is built from TRBV9 and TRBJ1-2; a weak D match, TRBD1 (6 bases). The ends were cut back, 2 bases at V and 1 base at J, with 12 bases in the middle. Germline CDR1 reads SGDLS; CDR2 reads YYNGEE. The CDR3 totals 15 residues. The CDR3 is CASSVARTDNYGYTF. CDR3 DNA: TGTGCCAGCAGCGTGGCCCGGACAGATAACTATGGCTACACCTTC.

This chain uses TRBV4-3 with TRBJ2-1; 10 positions agree with TRBD2. Germline V gives CDR1 LGHNA, CDR2 YSLEER. CDR3 length: 17 residues. Trimming cost V 1 base and J 3 bases; bases outside gene matches: 6. As DNA, the CDR3 is TGCGCCAGCAGCCAAGGGCCTAGCGGGGGCCTCTACAATGAGCAGTTCTTC. Translation gives CASSQGPSGGLYNEQFF.

The V gene is TRBV25-1, the J gene TRBJ2-3, with 8 positions matching TRBD1. The CDR3 extends over 16 amino acids. V shed 4 bases and J 4 bases; nucleotides not matched to a gene: 10. Looked up from germline, CDR1 is MGHDK and CDR2 is SYGVNS. In nucleotides, the CDR3 is TGTGCCAGCAGTGGACGGAAGGGACAGGCGGCAGATACGCAGTATTTT. This encodes CASSGRKGQAADTQYF.

The chain recombines TRBV7-9 with TRBJ1-4; 9 bases match TRBD1. There are 16 residues in the CDR3. The J segment lost 7 bases and the V segment lost 4 bases, leaving 10 bases of the junction unmatched. Germline CDR1 reads SEHNR; CDR2 reads FQNEAQ (reference sequence). The CDR3 sequence is CASSSLTGGGSEKLFF. The CDR3 nucleotides are TGTGCCAGCAGCTCCTTAACAGGGGGCGGTAGTGAAAAACTGTTTTTT.

V usage is TRBV27 and J usage is TRBJ1-2; no clear D. Germline loops: CDR1 MNHEY, CDR2 SMNVEV (reference sequence). The CDR3 sequence is 8 residues long. Between the trimmed V and J ends, which lost 10 bases and 3 bases, there was a span of 0 bases. CDR3 residues: CANYGYTF. CDR3 bases: TGTGCCAACTATGGCTACACCTTC.

This chain connects TRBV11-3 to TRBJ2-2; 13 bases match TRBD2. V shed 6 bases, J shed 6 bases, and the junction held 13 bases outside the gene matches. The germline V gene encodes CDR1 SGHNT and CDR2 YENEEA. This CDR3 region has 18 residues. CDR3 loop: CASRMGLAGNPRPGELFF. In DNA, the CDR3 is TGTGCCAGCAGGATGGGACTAGCGGGGAATCCGAGGCCCGGGGAGCTGTTTTTT. Filled out from reference TRBV11-3 and TRBJ2-2, the complete variable domain reads EAGVVQSPRYKIIEKKQPVAFWCNPISGHNTLYWYLQNLGQGPELLIRYENEEAVDDSQLPKDRFSAERLKGVDSTLKIQPAELGDSAVYLCASRMGLAGNPRPGELFFGEGSRLTVL.

This clone was detected a few times. The CDR3 DNA sequence: TGTGCCAGCAGCCCCGGACAGGGAGGTCAGGAGACCCAGTACTTC. Its protein is CASSPGQGGQETQYF. J is TRBJ2-5 and V is TRBV7-3; 8 bases are a match to TRBD1. Germline CDR1 SGHTA, CDR2 FQGTGA. With V trimmed by 5 bases and J by 5 bases, 10 bases remained unmatched. The CDR3 extends over 15 amino acids.